This T cell receptor (beta chain) was documented in a study of technical replicates of blood from a few donors. This CDR3 has 15 residues. From germline, CDR1 is KGHSH and CDR2 LQKENI. J lost 8 bases, V lost 5 bases, and 10 bases had no gene match. Method: immunoSEQ multiplex PCR; TCRdb's copy keeps in-frame clones and lacks some. The profile shows roughly 66,000 clones, approximately 86% of them singletons. V gene TRBV18 combines with J gene TRBJ2-1; 9 bases line up with TRBD2. The source of this sequence is a human donor in good health. Some clones in this sample may be carry-over from other donors' samples. The sample comprised PBMCs. The CDR3 region has the DNA TGTGCCAGCTCAGCAACATTAGCGGGAGTTGATGAGCAGTTCTTC. It is translated as CASSATLAGVDEQFF.